The 20 T cell receptor beta chains below all came from one sample that was sequenced in a study of human T cells and chemical hapten exposure. Sample time point: pre-sensitization, week 0. Regarding treatment: therapeutic diphenylcyclopropenone sensitization with weekly scalp DPC. TCRdb re-derived calls from the RACE reads in MiXCR, one entry per CDR3 protein. The sample holds about 85,000 distinct CDR3 sequences, 8.5% seen once. The material sequenced was whole blood, taken in connection with sensitization to the hapten diphenylcyclopropenone (DPC). These receptors were collected from a man between 40 and 49 years old with alopecia areata. Some clones in this sample may be carry-over from other donors' samples.

The CDR3 DNA sequence: TGCGCCAGCAGCAAAGGGACAGTGGAAGCTTTCTTT. As protein: CASSKGTVEAFF. The rearrangement links TRBV5-1 to TRBJ1-1; 7 positions agree with TRBD1. After removal of 4 bases from V and 8 bases from J, the junction contained 5 bases not matched to a gene. This CDR3 comprises 12 residues. Germline V lookup: CDR1 SGHRS, CDR2 YFSETQ.

The table lists this clonotype with many counts. This chain uses TRBV6-5 with TRBJ2-4; D unresolved. V was clipped by 7 bases and J by 0 bases, with 13 bases between them. The germline V gene encodes CDR1 MNHEY and CDR2 SVGAGI. This CDR3 spans 15 amino acids. The CDR3 DNA is TGTGCCAGCATGTCATCCACAATAGCCAAAAACATTCAGTACTTC. The encoded protein is CASMSSTIAKNIQYF.

V usage is TRBV7-9 and J usage is TRBJ2-7, with D hard to call. The CDR3 is made up of 11 amino acids. V lost 5 bases and J 5 bases, leaving 7 bases between the germline ends. Germline V gene sequence: CDR1 SEHNR, CDR2 FQNEAQ (reference sequence). The CDR3, as DNA: TGTGCCAGCAGCCCCGCGGACGAGCAGTACTTC. Translation gives CASSPADEQYF.

This clonotype has only a few counts. V and J are TRBV23-1 and TRBJ2-5; D may be TRBD1 (6 bases). TRBV23-1 is an ORF, and what it does is uncertain. This CDR3 region has 18 residues. The ends were cut back, 7 bases at V and 3 bases at J, with 27 bases in the middle. This CDR3 reads CASIVTLLGAQTKETQYF. The DNA for the CDR3 is TGCGCCAGCATAGTAACACTGTTGGGGGCGCAAACCAAAGAGACCCAGTACTTC.

This clonotype was recorded a few times. J is TRBJ2-7 and V is TRBV2; no reliable D call. Per germline, CDR1 SNHLY and CDR2 FYNNEI. The CDR3 length is 11 residues. Trimming left V 4 bases short and J 4 bases short, with 5 bases between. CDR3 nucleotides: TGTGCCAGCAGTGTAGGATACGAGCAGTACTTC. This codes for CASSVGYEQYF.

This clonotype was counted a few times. The chain employs TRBV12-3 or TRBV12-4 and TRBJ2-1; 7 bases match TRBD1. After removal of 6 bases from V and 8 bases from J, the junction contained 7 bases not matched to a gene. This CDR3 comprises 13 residues. In DNA, the CDR3 is TGTGCCAGCAGACGACAGGGTAGGGATGAGCAGTTCTTC. Protein: CASRRQGRDEQFF.

This clonotype was detected many times. The V call is TRBV5-1, the J call TRBJ1-1, with D tentatively TRBD1 (5 bases). The CDR3 length is 14 residues. V lost 6 bases, J lost 4 bases, and 16 bases lay in between. The germline CDR1 and CDR2 sequences are SGHRS and YFSETQ. CDR3 coding DNA: TGCGCCAGCAAGGTCAATCAGGGAGCCACTGAAGCTTTCTTT. Translation: CASKVNQGATEAFF.

This chain joins TRBV29-1 and TRBJ1-5, with 10 bases that match TRBD1. Germline V lookup: CDR1 SQVTM, CDR2 ANQGSEA. The V segment lost 4 bases and the J segment 7 bases; nucleotides outside the gene matches: 4. The CDR3 has 13 amino acids. The CDR3 DNA reads as TGCAGCGTTGGGGACAGGGGAGGGCAGCCCCAGCATTTT. This codes for CSVGDRGGQPQHF.

In its sample, this clonotype was seen a few times. This chain joins TRBV7-2 and TRBJ2-4, with no clear D. Germline values: CDR1 SGHTA, CDR2 FQGNSA. This CDR3 spans 15 amino acids. Deletions cut 1 base from V and 9 bases from J, with 16 bases between. This CDR3 reads CASSLDTRSGGIQYF. The CDR3 DNA reads as TGTGCCAGCAGCTTAGATACACGCTCAGGTGGCATTCAGTACTTC.

This clonotype was recorded a few times. The gene calls are TRBV6-2 or TRBV6-3 and TRBJ2-6, with D perhaps matching TRBD1 (6 bases). Germline loops: CDR1 MNHEY, CDR2 SVGEGT. Trimming took 7 bases from V and 0 from J, leaving 16 bases between them. This CDR3 is 17 amino acids long. In DNA, the CDR3 is TGTGCCAGCACCAGAGACAGGCCGTTCTCTGGGGCCAACGTCCTGACTTTC. As protein: CASTRDRPFSGANVLTF.

The table lists this clonotype with a few counts. The chain's CDR3 is CASSSLGGELFF. CDR3 bases: TGTGCCAGCAGCTCCCTTGGCGGGGAGCTGTTTTTT. The genes are TRBV7-3 and TRBJ2-2; no clear D gene. Germline V gene sequence: CDR1 SGHTA, CDR2 FQGTGA. The CDR3 spans 12 residues. V shed 4 bases and J shed 7 bases, with 7 bases lying between them.

The rearrangement joins TRBV13 to TRBJ2-3; D not resolved. Trimming took 1 base from V and 4 from J, leaving 18 bases between them. Germline CDR1 and CDR2: PRHDT and FYEKMQ (reference sequence). This CDR3 comprises 17 residues. The CDR3 DNA is TGTGCCAGCAGCTTAGCCAGCAGTGCGGCCCAGGCAGATACGCAGTATTTT. This gives the protein CASSLASSAAQADTQYF.

In this sample, this clonotype turned up a few times. The chain uses TRBV12-3 or TRBV12-4 and TRBJ2-3; the match to TRBD2 covers 7 bases. Trimming took 5 bases from V and 4 from J; bases not matched to a gene: 15. The CDR3 sequence is 17 residues long. The CDR3 DNA sequence: TGTGCCAGCAGTCCCCAAGCGGGCGGGAGAGGGCCAGATACGCAGTATTTT. Encoded protein: CASSPQAGGRGPDTQYF.

This chain uses TRBV15 with TRBJ2-3; no reliable D call. V lost 0 bases and J lost 5, with 3 bases in between. Germline V CDR1 and CDR2: LNHNV, YYDKDF (reference sequence). This CDR3 comprises 12 residues. The CDR3 DNA is TGTGCCACCAGCAGAGATAGAGATACGCAGTATTTT. Translating gives CATSRDRDTQYF.

The genes are TRBV12-3 or TRBV12-4 and TRBJ2-3; D perhaps matches TRBD2 (8 bases). The CDR3 is 13 residues long. V lost 10 bases and J lost 3, with 14 bases in between. The CDR3 nucleotides read TGTGCCACCCGGGAGGGGGCTACAGATACGCAGTATTTT. Translation: CATREGATDTQYF.

This clonotype was seen repeatedly, ten times or more. This sequence joins TRBV25-1 and TRBJ1-1; 11 bases line up with TRBD1. V dropped 10 bases and J dropped 5; count of bases not matched to a gene: 9. This CDR3 region has 14 residues. Germline V gene sequence: CDR1 MGHDK, CDR2 SYGVNS. CDR3 nucleotides: TGTGCCACCATGGGACAGGGGGATCCTACTGAAGCTTTCTTT. This codes for CATMGQGDPTEAFF.

Ten or more counts support this clonotype. The chain couples TRBV11-2 to TRBJ1-5; 8 bases are shared with TRBD1. With V trimmed by 5 bases and J by 6 bases, 3 bases remained unmatched. This CDR3 contains 13 residues. Germline CDR1 reads SGHAT; CDR2 reads FQNNGV. The CDR3 sequence is CASSQQGGQPQHF. CDR3 DNA sequence: TGTGCCAGCAGCCAACAGGGGGGTCAGCCCCAGCATTTT.

This clonotype showed up just a few times. The chain couples TRBV4-2 to TRBJ2-2, with 9 bases matching TRBD2. CDR3 length: 17 amino acids. V lost 0 bases and J lost 2; bases outside the gene matches: 4. The germline V gene has CDR1 LGHNA and CDR2 YNFKEQ. The CDR3 DNA follows: TGTGCCAGCAGCCAAGAGACTAGCGGAATAAACACCGGGGAGCTGTTTTTT. Translated: CASSQETSGINTGELFF.

The V call is TRBV28, the J call TRBJ2-1; 10 bases line up with TRBD2. The ends lost 5 bases at V and 15 bases at J; junction bases unmatched: 13. The CDR3 is 14 residues long. Looked up from germline, CDR1 is MDHEN and CDR2 is SYDVKM. Written as DNA, the CDR3 is TGTGCCAGCAGTACCCGGACTAGCGGTTCCTCAGGGTTCTTC. Its translation is CASSTRTSGSSGFF.

This clonotype was seen a handful of times. The V call is TRBV24-1, the J call TRBJ2-7; possible D gene TRBD1, 6 bases. Trimming stripped 3 bases from V and 5 bases from J, with 16 bases between. The V gene's germline CDR1 is KGHDR and CDR2 SFDVKD. There are 15 residues in the CDR3. CDR3 region: CATSDKIPRGDEQYV. CDR3 bases: TGTGCCACCAGTGATAAGATCCCCAGGGGCGACGAGCAGTACGTC.